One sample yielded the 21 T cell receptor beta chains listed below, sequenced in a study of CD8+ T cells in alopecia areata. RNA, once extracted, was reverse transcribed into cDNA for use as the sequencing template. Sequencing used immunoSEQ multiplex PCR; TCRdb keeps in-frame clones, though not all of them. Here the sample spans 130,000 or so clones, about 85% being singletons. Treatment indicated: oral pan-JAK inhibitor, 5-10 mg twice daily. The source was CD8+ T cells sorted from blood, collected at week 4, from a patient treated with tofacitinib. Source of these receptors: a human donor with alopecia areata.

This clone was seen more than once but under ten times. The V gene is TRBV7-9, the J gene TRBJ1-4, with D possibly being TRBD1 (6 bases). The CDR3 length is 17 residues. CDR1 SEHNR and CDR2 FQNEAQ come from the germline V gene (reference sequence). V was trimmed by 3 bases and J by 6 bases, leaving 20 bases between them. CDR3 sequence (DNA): TGTGCCAGCAGCTTGAACCACGGGACACCAGATTATGAAAAACTGTTTTTT. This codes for CASSLNHGTPDYEKLFF. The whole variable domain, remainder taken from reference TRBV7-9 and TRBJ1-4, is DTGVSQNPRHKITKRGQNVTFRCDPISEHNRLYWYRQTLGQGPEFLTYFQNEAQLEKSRLLSDRFSAERPKGSFSTLEIQRTEQGDSAMYLCASSLNHGTPDYEKLFFGSGTQLSVL.

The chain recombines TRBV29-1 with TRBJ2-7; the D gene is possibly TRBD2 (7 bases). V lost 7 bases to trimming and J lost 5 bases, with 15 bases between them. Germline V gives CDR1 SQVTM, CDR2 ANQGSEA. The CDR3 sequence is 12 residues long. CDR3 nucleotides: TGCAGCGCTGGGGGCGGGGGCGACGAGCAGTACTTC. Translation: CSAGGGGDEQYF.

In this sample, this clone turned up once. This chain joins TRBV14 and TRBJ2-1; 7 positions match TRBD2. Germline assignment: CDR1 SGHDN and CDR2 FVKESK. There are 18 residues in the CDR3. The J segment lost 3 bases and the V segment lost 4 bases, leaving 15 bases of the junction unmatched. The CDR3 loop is CASSPSIRDYHHYNEQFF. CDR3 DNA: TGTGCCAGCAGCCCCTCCATCCGGGACTACCACCACTACAATGAGCAGTTCTTC.

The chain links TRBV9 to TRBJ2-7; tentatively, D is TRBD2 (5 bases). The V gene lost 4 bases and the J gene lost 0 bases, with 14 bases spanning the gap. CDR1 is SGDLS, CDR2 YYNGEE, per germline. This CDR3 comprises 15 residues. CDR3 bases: TGTGCCAGCAGCCAGCACGGGGAGTCCTCCTACGAGCAGTACTTC. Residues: CASSQHGESSYEQYF.

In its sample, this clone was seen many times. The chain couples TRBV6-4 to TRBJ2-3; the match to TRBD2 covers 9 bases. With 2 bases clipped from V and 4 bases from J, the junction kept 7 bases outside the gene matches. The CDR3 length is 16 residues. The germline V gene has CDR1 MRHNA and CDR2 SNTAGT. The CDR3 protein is CASSDGREGPADTQYF. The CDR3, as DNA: TGTGCCAGCAGTGACGGGCGGGAGGGCCCGGCAGATACGCAGTATTTT.

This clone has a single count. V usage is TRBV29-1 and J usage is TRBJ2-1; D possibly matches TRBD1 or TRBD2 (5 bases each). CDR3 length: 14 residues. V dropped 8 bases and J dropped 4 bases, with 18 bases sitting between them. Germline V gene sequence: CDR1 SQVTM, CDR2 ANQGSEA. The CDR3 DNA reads TGCAGCTCCAGAGGGTCAGGGTTATACAATGAGCAGTTCTTC. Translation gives CSSRGSGLYNEQFF.

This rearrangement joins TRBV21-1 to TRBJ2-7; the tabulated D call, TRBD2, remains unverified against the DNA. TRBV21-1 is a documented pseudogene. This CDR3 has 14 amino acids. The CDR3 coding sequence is TGTGCCAGCAGCAAGCTAGCGGGACAATACGAGCAGTACTTC. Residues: CASSKLAGQYEQYF.

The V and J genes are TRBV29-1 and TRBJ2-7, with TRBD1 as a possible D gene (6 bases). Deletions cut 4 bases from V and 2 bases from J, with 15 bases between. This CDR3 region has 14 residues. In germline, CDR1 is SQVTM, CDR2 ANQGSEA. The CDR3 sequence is CSVGTERMTYEQYF. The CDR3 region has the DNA TGCAGCGTTGGGACAGAGAGAATGACCTACGAGCAGTACTTC.

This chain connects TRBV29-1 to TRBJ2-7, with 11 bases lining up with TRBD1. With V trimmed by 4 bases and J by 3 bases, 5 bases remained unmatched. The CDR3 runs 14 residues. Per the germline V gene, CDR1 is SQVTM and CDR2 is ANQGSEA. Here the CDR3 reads CSVGDRGISYEQYF. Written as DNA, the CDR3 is TGCAGCGTTGGGGACAGGGGGATCAGCTACGAGCAGTACTTC.

The CDR3 bases are TGTGCCAGCAGTCAGGGGAGGGCGGGCGAGCAGTACTTC. Protein sequence: CASSQGRAGEQYF. The chain employs TRBV7-9 and TRBJ2-7; maybe TRBD2 (7 bases). V shed 6 bases and J shed 6 bases, with 15 bases lying between them. Germline CDR1 SEHNR, CDR2 FQNEAQ (reference sequence). This CDR3 comprises 13 residues.

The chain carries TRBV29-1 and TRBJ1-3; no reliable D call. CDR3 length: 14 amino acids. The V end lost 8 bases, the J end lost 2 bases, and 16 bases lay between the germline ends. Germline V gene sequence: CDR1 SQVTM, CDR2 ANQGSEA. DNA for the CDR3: TGCAGCTACGTGGAGGCAGGCACTGGAAACACCATATATTTT. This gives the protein CSYVEAGTGNTIYF.

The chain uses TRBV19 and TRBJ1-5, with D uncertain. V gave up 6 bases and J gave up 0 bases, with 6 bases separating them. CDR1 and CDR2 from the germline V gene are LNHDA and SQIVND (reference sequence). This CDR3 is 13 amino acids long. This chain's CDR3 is CASSQYSNQPQHF. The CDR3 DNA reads TGTGCCAGTAGCCAGTATAGCAATCAGCCCCAGCATTTT.

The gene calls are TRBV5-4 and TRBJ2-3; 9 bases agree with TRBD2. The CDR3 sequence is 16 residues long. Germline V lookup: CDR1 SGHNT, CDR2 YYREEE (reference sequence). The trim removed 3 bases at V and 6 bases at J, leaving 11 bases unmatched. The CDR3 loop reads CASSWGSGTSHDTQYF. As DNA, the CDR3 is TGTGCCAGCAGCTGGGGGTCCGGGACTAGCCATGATACGCAGTATTTT.

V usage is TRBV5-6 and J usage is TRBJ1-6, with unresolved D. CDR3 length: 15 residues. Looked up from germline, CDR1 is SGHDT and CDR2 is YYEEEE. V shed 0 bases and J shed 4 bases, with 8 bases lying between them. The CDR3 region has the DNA TGTGCCAGCAGCTTGGTAGAGAGTTATAATTCACCCCTCCACTTT. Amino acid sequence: CASSLVESYNSPLHF.

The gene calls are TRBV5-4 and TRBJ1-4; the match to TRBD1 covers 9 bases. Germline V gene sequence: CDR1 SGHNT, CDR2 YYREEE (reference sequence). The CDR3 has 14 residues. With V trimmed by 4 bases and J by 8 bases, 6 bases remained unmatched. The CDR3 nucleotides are TGTGCCAGCAGCGACCGGGACAGGGACGAAAAACTGTTTTTT. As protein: CASSDRDRDEKLFF.

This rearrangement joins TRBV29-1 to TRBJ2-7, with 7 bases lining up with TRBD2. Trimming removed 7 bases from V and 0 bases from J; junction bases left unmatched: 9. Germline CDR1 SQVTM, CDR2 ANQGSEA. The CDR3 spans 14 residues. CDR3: CSALGGSRSYEQYF. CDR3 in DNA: TGCAGCGCCCTCGGCGGGAGCCGCTCCTACGAGCAGTACTTC.

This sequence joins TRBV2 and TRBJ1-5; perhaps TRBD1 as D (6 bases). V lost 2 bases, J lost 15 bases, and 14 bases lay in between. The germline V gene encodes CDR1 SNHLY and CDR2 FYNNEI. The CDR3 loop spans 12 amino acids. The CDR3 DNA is TGTGCCAGCAGTGAACGGACAGTTATCATGCATTTT. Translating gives CASSERTVIMHF.

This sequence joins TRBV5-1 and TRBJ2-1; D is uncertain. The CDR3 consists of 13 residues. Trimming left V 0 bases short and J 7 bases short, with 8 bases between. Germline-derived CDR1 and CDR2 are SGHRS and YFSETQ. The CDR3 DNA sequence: TGCGCCAGCAGCTTGGATGTGGGGAATGAGCAGTTCTTC. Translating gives CASSLDVGNEQFF. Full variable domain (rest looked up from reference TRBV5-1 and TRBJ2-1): KAGVTQTPRYLIKTRGQQVTLSCSPISGHRSVSWYQQTPGQGLQFLFEYFSETQRNKGNFPGRFSGRQFSNSRSEMNVSTLELGDSALYLCASSLDVGNEQFFGPGTRLTVL.

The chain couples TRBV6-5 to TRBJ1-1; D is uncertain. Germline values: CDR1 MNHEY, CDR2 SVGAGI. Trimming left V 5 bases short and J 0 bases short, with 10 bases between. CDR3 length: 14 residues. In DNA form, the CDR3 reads TGTGCCAGCAGTCCAGCCTACGTGAACACTGAAGCTTTCTTT. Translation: CASSPAYVNTEAFF.

CDR3 in amino acids: CASSYGETSPLHF. CDR3 DNA: TGTGCCAGCAGTTACGGGGAGACTTCACCCCTCCACTTT. This chain links TRBV6-6 with TRBJ1-6; D gene unclear. This CDR3 spans 13 amino acids. V lost 2 bases and J 9 bases, leaving 8 bases between the germline ends. Germline assignment: CDR1 MNHNY and CDR2 SVGAGI (reference sequence).

The CDR3 region has the DNA TGCGCCAGCGGGGGGACTAGCGGGAATGAGCAGTTCTTC. Its translation is CASGGTSGNEQFF. The rearrangement links TRBV10-2 to TRBJ2-1; 12 bases align to TRBD2. The CDR3 is made up of 13 amino acids. The V and J ends lost 8 bases and 7 bases, in that order; junction bases with no gene match: 3. Germline V CDR1 and CDR2: WSHSY, SAAADI.